The clone carrying this T cell receptor beta chain was counted many times. Its antigen is unidentified. These data originate in a study of T cells in Graves' hyperthyroidism and ophthalmopathy. The investigators amplified TCR beta CDR3 regions from RNA transcripts. An initial round of RT-PCR targeting the TCR CDR3 relied on the HTBI primer set. TCRdb passed the multiplex PCR reads through MiXCR, listing each CDR3 protein once. The sample yields around 340,000 distinct CDR3 sequences, 15% to 20% seen once. The study excluded patients with uncontrolled infection, other autoimmune disease, pregnancy or lactation. Whole-study results and caveats: Blood also contained most expanded thyroid clonotypes above 0.001.

This TCR was sampled from a woman between 40 and 50 years old with Graves' ophthalmopathy. The sequencing sample was made of blood.

The CDR3 coding sequence is TGTGCCAGCAGCCGCCGACTAGCGGGGATCCAAGAGACCCAGTACTTC. Protein sequence: CASSRRLAGIQETQYF. The chain links TRBV6-2 or TRBV6-3 to TRBJ2-5; 11 bases are shared with TRBD2. Germline V CDR1 and CDR2: MNHEY, SVGEGT. V shed 6 bases and J 1 base; nucleotides not matched to a gene: 7. The CDR3 length is 16 residues.